The following is a TCR beta chain sequence with its context. The sample is drawn from a study of immune characterization of retroperitoneal liposarcoma. TCRdb passed the PCR reads through MiXCR, listing each CDR3 protein once. The data contain about 10,000 distinct CDR3 sequences, about 27% of them singletons. CDR3 length: 16 amino acids. In germline, CDR1 is MNHEY, CDR2 SVGAGI. V lost 3 bases to trimming and J lost 10 bases; unmatched junction nucleotides: 14. The specimen sequenced was tumor tissue. The chain links TRBV6-5 to TRBJ2-1, with 8 bases matching TRBD1. This clonotype was obtained from a male donor with retroperitoneal liposarcoma. CDR3 loop: CASSYFPTGVSHEQFF. DNA for the CDR3: TGTGCCAGCAGTTATTTTCCGACAGGGGTCTCTCACGAGCAGTTCTTC.